This T cell receptor beta chain was captured by sequencing in a study of blood T cell repertoires in COVID-19. Study as a whole: The United States, Italy and Spain provided the acute and convalescent COVID-19 samples.

Authors' methods: Estimated nucleated cell counts came from reference gene primer amplification. Some clones are missing from TCRdb's copy, which holds only in-frame ones; the method was immunoSEQ multiplex PCR. The V and J calls and clone size are taken from that table; D and trimming were inferred from the DNA. This sample has 150,000 to 200,000 clones, with 84% found just once. This clone was detected only once. CDR3 size: 12 residues. Trimming removed 5 bases from V and 0 bases from J, with 4 bases in between. Germline assignment: CDR1 MNHEY and CDR2 SVGAGI. Before being deemed recovered, Cohort 3 donors had two negative PCRs, clearance, or symptom resolution.

The source material was PBMCs or T cells enriched from blood (not recorded which). This clonotype was sampled from a man in his forties who had recovered from COVID-19. The chain has TRBV6-5 and TRBJ1-2; no firm D call. The CDR3, as DNA: TGTGCCAGCAGTACAGCTAACTATGGCTACACCTTC. Protein product: CASSTANYGYTF.